A single TCR beta chain is shown here with its context. The CDR3 spans 16 residues. The V gene lost 0 bases and the J gene lost 2 bases, with 12 bases spanning the gap. CDR1 SGDLS and CDR2 YYNGEE come from the germline V gene. The sample comes from a study of CD8 T cells in Susac syndrome. Reverse transcription of about 0.5 to 1 ug RNA was carried out with random hexamers. One entry per CDR3 protein, called by TCRdb with MiXCR from the immunoSEQ multiplex PCR reads. The sample yields under 200,000 distinct CDR3 sequences, 95% to 96% seen once. The receptor comes from a human donor with Susac syndrome. Material: CD4+ T cells from PBMCs. This chain joins TRBV9 and TRBJ2-1, with D uncertain. CDR3 nucleotides: TGTGCCAGCAGCGTAGCTCTGAGCGCGGCCTACAATGAGCAGTTCTTC. This codes for CASSVALSAAYNEQFF.